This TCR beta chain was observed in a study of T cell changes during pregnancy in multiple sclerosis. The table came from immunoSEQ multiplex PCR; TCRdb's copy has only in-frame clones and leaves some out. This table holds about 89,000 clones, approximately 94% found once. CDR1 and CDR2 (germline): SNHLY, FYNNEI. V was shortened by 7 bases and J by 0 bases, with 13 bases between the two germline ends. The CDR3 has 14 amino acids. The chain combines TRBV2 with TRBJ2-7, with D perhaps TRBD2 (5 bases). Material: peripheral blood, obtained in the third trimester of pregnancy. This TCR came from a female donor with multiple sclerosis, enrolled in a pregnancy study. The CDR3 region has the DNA TGTGCCAGCATTCTGGACTTTAGCTCCTACGAGCAGTACTTC. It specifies CASILDFSSYEQYF.